This T cell receptor beta chain was found in a study of CD8 T cells in ankylosing spondylitis. Whole-study findings and limits: A motif of 7 to 9 highly homologous TCR beta variants was seen as apparently characteristic of ankylosing spondylitis blood.

Between the trimmed V and J ends, which lost 3 bases and 8 bases, there was a span of 14 bases. There are 14 residues in the CDR3. To note about this clonotype: What it binds is not known. A much bigger clone sits one base away, suggesting this may be a read error.

TCRdb re-called the 5' RACE reads with MiXCR, one entry per CDR3 protein. The table lists 100,000 to 150,000 distinct CDR3 sequences, 7% to 10% of them singletons. V is TRBV12-3 or TRBV12-4 and J is TRBJ1-5, with a possible D match to TRBD1 (6 bases). The receptor's source is a male donor with ankylosing spondylitis or in good health (not recorded which). Sequencing was done on a sample of blood, either unsorted or a sorted T cell fraction (not recorded which). Written as DNA, the CDR3 is TGTGCCAGCAGTTTCGCAGGGGCCCAGGAGCCCCAGCATTTT. This gives the protein CASSFAGAQEPQHF.